This T cell receptor beta chain is from a study of regulatory T cells in long-lasting Graves disease. General study findings and limits: Persistent-disease Graves' patients showed less TCR diversity than new cases. Clonotypes that were public and shared totalled a few thousand in persistent patients versus around 1,000 in new patients.

Time point given: newly diagnosed GD, antithyroid drugs for less than 3 months. The TCR library used RNA extracted from PBMCs. A volume of nine milliliters of peripheral blood was collected in EDTA tubes. Arm-PCR of CDR3 regions with iRepertoire HTBI primers generated TCR beta libraries. TCRdb passed the multiplex PCR reads through MiXCR, listing each CDR3 protein once. In the table there are fewer than 500,000 distinct CDR3 sequences, around 15% of which are singletons. This clonotype was recorded at least ten times. Antigen specificity is unknown. These data also formed part of another study, on T cells in Graves' hyperthyroidism and ophthalmopathy. That paper notes: HTBI primers were the set used in a first-round RT-PCR of the TCR CDR3.

The input for sequencing was peripheral blood mononuclear cells (PBMCs), taken at new diagnosis, from a patient treated with antithyroid drugs. The sequence derives from a man aged 35 to 55 with Graves disease.

CDR3 nucleotide sequence: TGTGCCAGCAGTCCAAACACACAACCCGTTAGAGAGCAGTACTTC. It yields the protein CASSPNTQPVREQYF. The rearrangement joins TRBV27 to TRBJ2-7, with D unclear. The length of the CDR3 is 15 residues. Trimming shortened V by 5 bases and J by 7 bases, and 21 bases separated the two germline ends. Germline CDR1 MNHEY, CDR2 SMNVEV (reference sequence).